This TCR beta chain is drawn from a study of CD8+CD57+ T cells in acquired aplastic anemia. Overall study context: DNA per sorted CD4+ or CD8+ sample ranged roughly 0.19 to 30 ug, averaging approximately 3.1 ug. Healthy donor CD4+ cell samples had a mean of about 10.8 million reads.

CDR3 length: 13 amino acids. Germline V gene data show CDR1 as DFQATT and CDR2 as SNEGSKA (reference sequence). The V end was cut by 0 bases, the J end by 10 bases, with 10 bases between. To note about this clonotype: What it recognizes is unknown.

Findings and caveats of the study: Patients showed no significant difference from controls in CD8+ Simpson's diversity. Patients and controls turned out to have twenty-nine CD8+ CDR3 sequences in common.

Genomic DNA, the template, was used for profiling of the TCR beta VDJ and CDR3. TCRdb re-derived calls from the reads in MiXCR, one entry per CDR3 protein. The table records a few hundred thousand distinct CDR3 sequences, over 55% of them present only once. V gene TRBV20-1 combines with J gene TRBJ1-6; no clear D gene. Sequencing was performed on sorted CD4+, CD8+, or CD8+CD57+ T cells (not recorded which) from PBMCs. This clonotype was sampled from a human donor in good health. CDR3 coding DNA: TGCAGTGCTAGAGATCGTACCATATCACCCCTCCACTTT. Amino acid sequence: CSARDRTISPLHF.